The 26 T cell receptor beta chains in this list originate from one sample, sequenced in a study of blood T cell repertoires in COVID-19. Assay: immunoSEQ multiplex PCR; the TCRdb copy retains only in-frame clones and omits some. The sample carries 84,000 or so clones, approximately 91% recorded once. Sequenced: peripheral blood. The source of these receptors is a man aged 70-80 years with acute or convalescent COVID-19.

This sequence joins TRBV5-6 and TRBJ1-1; D not certain. The CDR3 sequence is 14 residues long. V lost 2 bases and J 3 bases, leaving 11 bases between the germline ends. Germline loops: CDR1 SGHDT, CDR2 YYEEEE. CDR3 sequence (DNA): TGTGCCAGCAGCTTCGGGTCCGGGGACACTGAAGCTTTCTTT. This encodes CASSFGSGDTEAFF.

The chain employs TRBV23-1 and TRBJ1-3, with D tentatively TRBD1 (5 bases). TRBV23-1 is an ORF, and what it does is uncertain. The CDR3 consists of 17 residues. V was clipped by 3 bases and J by 4 bases, with 19 bases between them. CDR3 sequence reads: CASSHWGSLVWGNTIYF. In DNA, the CDR3 is TGCGCCAGCAGTCATTGGGGCAGTTTGGTTTGGGGAAACACCATATATTTT.

The chain combines TRBV25-1 with TRBJ1-5, with D possibly matching TRBD1 (5 bases). Germline CDR1 MGHDK, CDR2 SYGVNS. V was cut by 3 bases and J by 6 bases, with 9 bases left in between. This CDR3 region has 13 residues. The CDR3 spells CASSDREGQPQHF. Written as DNA, the CDR3 is TGTGCCAGCAGTGACAGGGAGGGTCAGCCCCAGCATTTT.

The chain is built from TRBV3-1 (or the pseudogene TRBV3-2) and TRBJ1-2, with D unresolved. Germline V CDR1 and CDR2: LGHDT, YNNKEL (reference sequence). V lost 0 bases, J lost 3 bases, and 8 bases lay in between. CDR3 size: 14 residues. CDR3 in DNA: TGTGCCAGCAGCCAAGAACACAGATACTATGGCTACACCTTC. Its protein is CASSQEHRYYGYTF.

The chain combines TRBV27 with TRBJ2-6; D possibly corresponds to TRBD1 (6 bases). The V end lost 0 bases, the J end lost 0 bases, and 15 bases lay between the germline ends. The CDR3 length is 19 residues. Germline CDR1 is MNHEY and CDR2 is SMNVEV (reference sequence). The CDR3 loop reads CASSLSIRDIGSGANVLTF. CDR3 nucleotides: TGTGCCAGCAGTTTATCGATCCGGGACATAGGCTCTGGGGCCAACGTCCTGACTTTC.

The genes are TRBV5-5 and TRBJ1-5; D perhaps matches TRBD1 (5 bases). Trimming pared 3 bases from V and 1 base from J, leaving 11 bases between. The CDR3 is made up of 15 amino acids. Looked up from germline, CDR1 is SGHKS and CDR2 is YYEKEE (reference sequence). CDR3 sequence: CASSWAGQSNQPQHF. The CDR3, as DNA: TGTGCCAGCAGCTGGGCCGGACAAAGCAATCAGCCCCAGCATTTT.

This clone appeared once. J is TRBJ1-3 and V is TRBV5-6; D unclear. The V end was cut by 7 bases, the J end by 1 base, with 6 bases between. The germline gives CDR1 SGHDT, CDR2 YYEEEE. The CDR3 contains 12 residues. CDR3 coding DNA: TGTGCCAGCCAGGTTTCTGGAAACACCATATATTTT. The encoded protein is CASQVSGNTIYF.

V gene TRBV15 combines with J gene TRBJ2-1; 16 nucleotides match TRBD2. Germline V gene data show CDR1 as LNHNV and CDR2 as YYDKDF (reference sequence). Losses at the gene ends were 8 bases for V and 6 bases for J; bases not matched to a gene: 7. CDR3 length equals 16 residues. In DNA form, the CDR3 reads TGTGCCACCTCTCTCGGGACTAGCGGGAGGGCCAATGAGCAGTTCTTC. It codes for CATSLGTSGRANEQFF.

The chain joins TRBV12-3 or TRBV12-4 to TRBJ2-7; possible D gene TRBD2, 5 bases. Trimming removed 7 bases from V and 8 bases from J, with 18 bases in between. This CDR3 is 13 amino acids long. DNA of the CDR3: TGTGCCAGCAAGGGTAGCGAAAAAAGTCAGCAGTACTTC. Translated: CASKGSEKSQQYF.

The CDR3 bases are TGCAGTGCTAGTCGGCGGGGGAACACAGATACGCAGTATTTT. Translated: CSASRRGNTDTQYF. The chain links TRBV20-1 to TRBJ2-3, with 7 bases identical to TRBD2. From germline, CDR1 is DFQATT and CDR2 SNEGSKA (reference sequence). This CDR3 is 14 amino acids long. Germline trimming cut 3 bases from V and 2 bases from J; bases unmatched to any gene: 5.

This clone has more than one count but fewer than ten. This rearrangement joins TRBV28 to TRBJ2-7, with TRBD1 identical over 7 bases. This CDR3 is built from 14 residues. Trimming took 4 bases from V and 6 from J; bases not matched to a gene: 9. Looked up from germline, CDR1 is MDHEN and CDR2 is SYDVKM. CDR3: CASSSPQRGREQYF. For the CDR3, the DNA is TGTGCCAGCAGTTCGCCCCAAAGGGGGCGCGAGCAGTACTTC.

CDR3 DNA: TGTGCCAGCAGTGGCGCGGGAGGGTACAATGAGCAGTTCTTC. This gives the protein CASSGAGGYNEQFF. The J gene is TRBJ2-1, the V gene TRBV2, with 9 nucleotides matching TRBD2. Germline loops: CDR1 SNHLY, CDR2 FYNNEI. Trimming cost V 4 bases and J 4 bases; bases outside gene matches: 2. The CDR3 is 14 residues long. The complete variable domain, with remaining parts taken from reference TRBV2 and TRBJ2-1, reads EPEVTQTPSHQVTQMGQEVILRCVPISNHLYFYWYRQILGQKVEFLVSFYNNEISEKSEIFDDQFSVERPDGSNFTLKIRSTKLEDSAMYFCASSGAGGYNEQFFGPGTRLTVL.

V usage is TRBV18 and J usage is TRBJ2-7; TRBD1 agrees at 9 bases. CDR1 and CDR2 (germline): KGHSH, LQKENI. There are 15 residues in the CDR3. Trimming took 6 bases from V and 3 from J; bases not matched to a gene: 9. CDR3 loop: CASSPLSTGGYEQYF. CDR3 in DNA: TGTGCCAGCTCCCCTTTATCGACAGGGGGCTACGAGCAGTACTTC.

V gene TRBV15 combines with J gene TRBJ2-1; 7 nucleotides align to TRBD2. The CDR3 covers 15 residues. The trim removed 0 bases at V and 10 bases at J, leaving 9 bases unmatched. Looked up from germline, CDR1 is LNHNV and CDR2 is YYDKDF (reference sequence). CDR3 loop: CATSRDPSGAAEQFF. In nucleotides, the CDR3 is TGTGCCACCAGCAGAGATCCAAGCGGGGCGGCCGAGCAGTTCTTC.

This chain links TRBV7-2 with TRBJ2-1; 14 bases are a match to TRBD2. Trimming cost V 3 bases and J 4 bases; bases outside gene matches: 5. The CDR3 covers 17 residues. Germline V CDR1 and CDR2: SGHTA, FQGNSA. CDR3 nucleotide sequence: TGTGCCAGCAGCTTTGACCGGACTAGCGGGGGGTACAATGAGCAGTTCTTC. This translates into CASSFDRTSGGYNEQFF.

This chain joins TRBV28 and TRBJ2-5, with 9 bases that match TRBD2. The CDR3 sequence is 15 residues long. Germline lookup yields CDR1 MDHEN and CDR2 SYDVKM. The V gene end was trimmed by 5 bases and the J gene end by 1 base; junction bases not matched to a gene: 5. CDR3 DNA: TGTGCCAGCAGTACCATACTAGCGGGCCAAGAGACCCAGTACTTC. Protein sequence: CASSTILAGQETQYF.

The chain joins TRBV19 to TRBJ2-7, with D perhaps matching TRBD1 (7 bases). V was trimmed by 3 bases and J by 3 bases, leaving 15 bases between them. The germline V gene encodes CDR1 LNHDA and CDR2 SQIVND (reference sequence). The CDR3 has 15 residues. CDR3 sequence (DNA): TGTGCCAGTAGTATCCAGGGGGGTAGTGGCTACGAGCAGTACTTC. It is translated as CASSIQGGSGYEQYF.

A few counts support this clone. The chain carries TRBV6-6 and TRBJ2-7, with 8 positions matching TRBD2. Trimming cost V 6 bases and J 4 bases; bases outside gene matches: 2. In germline, CDR1 is MNHNY, CDR2 SVGAGI (reference sequence). This CDR3 is 12 amino acids long. CDR3 DNA: TGTGCCAGCAGCTCTAGCGGGTACGAGCAGTACTTC. Translating gives CASSSSGYEQYF.

This chain links TRBV11-2 with TRBJ1-1, with D possibly TRBD1 on 6 matching bases. The V gene's germline CDR1 is SGHAT and CDR2 FQNNGV. V lost 5 bases and J lost 0, with 13 bases in between. This CDR3 has 15 residues. The CDR3 nucleotides are TGTGCCAGCAGCACTCGGACAGCCATGAACACTGAAGCTTTCTTT. This codes for CASSTRTAMNTEAFF.

The gene calls are TRBV7-6 and TRBJ2-2; TRBD1 is a possible D gene (6 bases). Germline CDR1 SGHVS, CDR2 FNYEAQ. The length of the CDR3 is 16 residues. V was cut by 1 base and J by 4 bases, with 13 bases left in between. CDR3 in DNA: TGTGCCAGCAGCTTAGTGAGAACAGGGTCCACCGGGGAGCTGTTTTTT. Translated, it gives CASSLVRTGSTGELFF.

This chain connects TRBV28 to TRBJ1-6, with 9 positions matching TRBD1. CDR1 is MDHEN and CDR2 is SYDVKM in the germline V gene. The ends lost 4 bases at V and 14 bases at J; junction bases unmatched: 12. CDR3 length equals 15 residues. The CDR3: CASSSPGQGLVTLHF. The CDR3 DNA sequence: TGTGCCAGCAGTTCCCCGGGACAGGGCCTAGTAACCCTCCACTTT.

This chain connects TRBV6-5 to TRBJ1-5; tentatively, D is TRBD1 (5 bases). The V end lost 4 bases, the J end lost 8 bases, and 12 bases lay between the germline ends. From germline, CDR1 is MNHEY and CDR2 SVGAGI. This CDR3 has 13 residues. CDR3 sequence reads: CASSLRQLEPQHF. CDR3 sequence (DNA): TGTGCCAGCAGTTTAAGACAGTTGGAGCCCCAGCATTTT.

The rearrangement joins TRBV2 to TRBJ1-5; TRBD1 matches at 9 bases. The CDR3 loop spans 15 amino acids. CDR1 and CDR2 from the germline V gene are SNHLY and FYNNEI. Trimming removed 7 bases from V and 4 bases from J; junction bases left unmatched: 8. Here the CDR3 DNA reads TGTGCCAGCACCGCGTCCGGGACAGGGAATCAGCCCCAGCATTTT. Translated: CASTASGTGNQPQHF.

V usage is TRBV5-6 and J usage is TRBJ2-2; a weak D match, TRBD2 (5 bases). This CDR3 is built from 16 residues. Germline V gene data show CDR1 as SGHDT and CDR2 as YYEEEE. V was pared by 4 bases and J by 1 base, with 14 bases between. CDR3 sequence reads: CASSHTGIKNTGELFF. DNA for the CDR3: TGTGCCAGCAGCCACACCGGGATTAAGAACACCGGGGAGCTGTTTTTT.

The J gene is TRBJ2-2, the V gene TRBV11-2; TRBD2 matches 8 bases. The CDR3 is 14 amino acids. Trimming took 5 bases from V and 6 from J; bases not matched to a gene: 5. The germline V gene has CDR1 SGHAT and CDR2 FQNNGV. The CDR3 region has the DNA TGTGCCAGCAGCCTACGGACTAGCCCCGGGGAGCTGTTTTTT. Protein product: CASSLRTSPGELFF.

This chain connects TRBV11-2 to TRBJ1-3, with D perhaps TRBD1 (6 bases). Germline-derived CDR1 and CDR2 are SGHAT and FQNNGV. The CDR3 length is 17 residues. The germline V and J ends were trimmed by 0 bases and 0 bases, with 12 bases remaining between them. CDR3 region: CASSLEGQGSSGNTIYF. In nucleotides, the CDR3 is TGTGCCAGCAGCTTAGAGGGCCAGGGGAGCTCTGGAAACACCATATATTTT.